Listed below are T cell receptor beta chains from one sample, sequenced in a study of T cell repertoires in cytomegalovirus infection. No antigen has been identified for these receptors. TCRdb redid the calling of the reads with MiXCR, one entry per CDR3 protein. The sample includes roughly 78,000 distinct CDR3 sequences, 35% to 50% of them seen just once. Sequenced here: CD8+ T cells from cultured PBMCs, sampled from culture after CMV antigen stimulation. These receptors all come from a human donor in good health (CMV status not recorded). Some clones in this sample may be carry-over from other donors' samples. The CDR3 runs from the conserved cysteine through the conserved F or W. D genes are given only for firm matches. Rows give clone size only sometimes, using once, few, many, or a class for an expanded clone.

TRBD1	TRBV6-2/TRBV6-3	TRBJ1-6	.	TGTGCCAGCAGTTCCGGGCGGGGCGACAGGGAAACCAATTCACCCCTCCACTTT	CASSSGRGDRETNSPLHF
TRBD1	TRBV28	TRBJ2-7	.	TGTGCCAGCAGTCTACGGACAGGGCGCTCCTACGAGCAGTACTTC	CASSLRTGRSYEQYF
TRBD1	TRBV6-1	TRBJ2-3	few	TGTGCCTCGGTCCTCGACAGGGAAGGCACAGATACGCAGTATTTT	CASVLDREGTDTQYF
.	TRBV5-5	TRBJ2-5	.	TGTGCCAGCAGCTTGGAAGGGGCCGGTGAGACCCAGTACTTC	CASSLEGAGETQYF
.	TRBV20-1	TRBJ2-5	few	TGCAGTGCTAGAGATCAGGGATCAGAAGGAAGGCTCCAAAAAGAGACCCAGTACTTC	CSARDQGSEGRLQKETQYF
.	TRBV7-8	TRBJ1-2	many	TGTGCCAGCAGCACAACGGTGTCCTTTAACTATGGCTACACCTTC	CASSTTVSFNYGYTF
TRBD1	TRBV5-6	TRBJ1-2	many	TGTGCCAGCAGCCTGACTTTTGACTTCCAAGGACAGGGGTCCTATGGCTACACCTTC	CASSLTFDFQGQGSYGYTF
.	TRBV7-9	TRBJ2-1	few	TGTGCCAGCAGCTTACAGGGCTGGGAGCAGTTCTTC	CASSLQGWEQFF
.	TRBV7-6	TRBJ1-2	few	TGTGCCAGCAGCTCCCGGGGGGAGTTTGTATATGGCTACACCTTC	CASSSRGEFVYGYTF
.	TRBV12-3/TRBV12-4	TRBJ2-1	few	TGTGCCAGCAGTTTACCTCAGCGTTCAAGGGGCAACCCAACCTACTCCTACAATGAGCAGTTCTTC	CASSLPQRSRGNPTYSYNEQFF
.	TRBV5-6	TRBJ1-2	.	TGTGCCAGCAGCTTGGTGGACGGCGAAGGCTACACCTTC	CASSLVDGEGYTF
.	TRBV7-6	TRBJ2-3	.	TGTGCCAGCAGCTCCGGCCCGCGTAGAACAGGCCCCCGGGGCACAGATACGCAGTATTTT	CASSSGPRRTGPRGTDTQYF
.	TRBV19	TRBJ2-2	few	TGTGCCAGTAGTGCCAACGGTCTATCGAACACCGGGGAGCTGTTTTTT	CASSANGLSNTGELFF
TRBD1	TRBV7-6	TRBJ2-2	few	TGTGCCAGCAGCTTGGTAGGGGGCTTGCTCACCGGGGAGCTGTTTTTT	CASSLVGGLLTGELFF
.	TRBV7-2	TRBJ2-5	.	TGTGCCAGCAGCTTAGATGGGTTAGAGACCCAGTACTTC	CASSLDGLETQYF
TRBD1	TRBV25-1	TRBJ1-2	.	TGTGCCAGCAGTGACTACGACAGGGATTCTAACTATGGCTACACCTTC	CASSDYDRDSNYGYTF
TRBD1	TRBV10-3	TRBJ1-2	.	TGTGCCATCAGTGGAGCGAATTATGAGGGGGCGAACTATGGCTACACCTTC	CAISGANYEGANYGYTF
.	TRBV7-6	TRBJ1-1	few	TGTGCCAGCAGCGCGTACAAGAACACTGAAGCTTTCTTT	CASSAYKNTEAFF
.	TRBV2	TRBJ1-4	.	TGTGCCAGCAGTGAAGACAGTACGTCTGGTGAAAAACTGTTTTTT	CASSEDSTSGEKLFF
.	TRBV12-3/TRBV12-4	TRBJ2-7	.	TGTGCCAGCAGTTTCGGGCCTGGCTCCGAGCAGTACTTC	CASSFGPGSEQYF
.	TRBV7-8	TRBJ1-5	few	TGTGCCAGCAGCTTCGGGGTATCTGACAATCAGCCCCAGCATTTT	CASSFGVSDNQPQHF
.	TRBV7-9	TRBJ2-1	few	TGTGCCAGCAGCTTAGTGCCGGGGGACACCAACAATGAGCAGTTCTTC	CASSLVPGDTNNEQFF
TRBD1	TRBV20-1	TRBJ1-5	.	TGCAGTGCTAGAGATAAACAGGGGGCCGGTCAGCCCCAGCATTTT	CSARDKQGAGQPQHF
TRBD2	TRBV7-8	TRBJ2-5	.	TGTGCCAGCAGCTTACTAGCGGGGGCCGAGACCCAGTACTTC	CASSLLAGAETQYF
.	TRBV6-1	TRBJ2-6	few	TGTGCCAGCAGTCGAGACAACCCTGGGGCCAACGTCCTGACTTTC	CASSRDNPGANVLTF
.	TRBV5-1	TRBJ1-6	.	TGCGCCAGCAGCAGTAAAAAATCCGGACATAATTCACCCCTCCACTTT	CASSSKKSGHNSPLHF
.	TRBV12-3/TRBV12-4	TRBJ2-2	few	TGTGCCAGCAGTCTCGGCCGGGCCCGAGCCATCACCGGGGAGCTGTTTTTT	CASSLGRARAITGELFF
TRBD2	TRBV7-6	TRBJ2-1	.	TGTGCCAGCAGCTCCGGGACTAGCGGGGGCCTTAAGCAGTTCTTC	CASSSGTSGGLKQFF
.	TRBV20-1	TRBJ1-6	.	TGCAGTGCTAGAGAAGGAAAGACGGCGAGGCGGGCACCCCTCCACTTT	CSAREGKTARRAPLHF
.	TRBV6-1	TRBJ2-2	.	TGTGCCAGCAGTTTGGACACCAGGGAGCTGTTTTTT	CASSLDTRELFF
.	TRBV7-8	TRBJ1-5	many	TGTGCCAGCAGCTTAGAGCTTCGACAAGGCCCCAATCAGCCCCAGCATTTT	CASSLELRQGPNQPQHF
.	TRBV7-9	TRBJ2-7	few	TGTGCCAGCAGCTTAGATGTCAGCTCCTACGAGCAGTACTTC	CASSLDVSSYEQYF
.	TRBV7-2	TRBJ2-1	.	TGTGCCAGCAGCTACCCCGATCGAAACAATGAGCAGTTCTTC	CASSYPDRNNEQFF
.	TRBV6-8	TRBJ2-1	.	TGTGCCAGCAGCCCCGGGGGTGGGAATGAGCAGTTCTTC	CASSPGGGNEQFF
.	TRBV29-1	TRBJ2-2	.	TGCAGCGGGACGGGGAATTGGACCGGGGAGCTGTTTTTT	CSGTGNWTGELFF
.	TRBV12-3/TRBV12-4	TRBJ2-2	.	TGTGCCAGCAGTTTAGCGCTAGGGGACAAGAGTAACACCGGGGAGCTGTTTTTT	CASSLALGDKSNTGELFF
.	TRBV6-6	TRBJ2-5	.	TGTGCCAGCAGTTCCTACCGTGGGCTAGAATACCAAGAGACCCAGTACTTC	CASSSYRGLEYQETQYF
.	TRBV5-1	TRBJ1-2	.	TGCGCCAGCAGCTTGGAAGGGGAGTATGGCTACACCTTC	CASSLEGEYGYTF
.	TRBV19	TRBJ2-7	few	TGTGCCAGTAGTATAGGAACTACTTCCTACGAGCAGTACTTC	CASSIGTTSYEQYF
.	TRBV2	TRBJ2-6	few	TGTGCCAGCAGGCCGCGGGCAGGGACGGTCCCTGGGGCCAACGTCCTGACTTTC	CASRPRAGTVPGANVLTF
.	TRBV7-9	TRBJ1-5	few	TGTGCCAGCAGCTTCTCGAATCCGGGGCCCCAGCATTTT	CASSFSNPGPQHF
.	TRBV5-6	TRBJ1-2	.	TGTGCCAGCAGCTTGGGAGGGCCTCATGGCTACACCTTC	CASSLGGPHGYTF